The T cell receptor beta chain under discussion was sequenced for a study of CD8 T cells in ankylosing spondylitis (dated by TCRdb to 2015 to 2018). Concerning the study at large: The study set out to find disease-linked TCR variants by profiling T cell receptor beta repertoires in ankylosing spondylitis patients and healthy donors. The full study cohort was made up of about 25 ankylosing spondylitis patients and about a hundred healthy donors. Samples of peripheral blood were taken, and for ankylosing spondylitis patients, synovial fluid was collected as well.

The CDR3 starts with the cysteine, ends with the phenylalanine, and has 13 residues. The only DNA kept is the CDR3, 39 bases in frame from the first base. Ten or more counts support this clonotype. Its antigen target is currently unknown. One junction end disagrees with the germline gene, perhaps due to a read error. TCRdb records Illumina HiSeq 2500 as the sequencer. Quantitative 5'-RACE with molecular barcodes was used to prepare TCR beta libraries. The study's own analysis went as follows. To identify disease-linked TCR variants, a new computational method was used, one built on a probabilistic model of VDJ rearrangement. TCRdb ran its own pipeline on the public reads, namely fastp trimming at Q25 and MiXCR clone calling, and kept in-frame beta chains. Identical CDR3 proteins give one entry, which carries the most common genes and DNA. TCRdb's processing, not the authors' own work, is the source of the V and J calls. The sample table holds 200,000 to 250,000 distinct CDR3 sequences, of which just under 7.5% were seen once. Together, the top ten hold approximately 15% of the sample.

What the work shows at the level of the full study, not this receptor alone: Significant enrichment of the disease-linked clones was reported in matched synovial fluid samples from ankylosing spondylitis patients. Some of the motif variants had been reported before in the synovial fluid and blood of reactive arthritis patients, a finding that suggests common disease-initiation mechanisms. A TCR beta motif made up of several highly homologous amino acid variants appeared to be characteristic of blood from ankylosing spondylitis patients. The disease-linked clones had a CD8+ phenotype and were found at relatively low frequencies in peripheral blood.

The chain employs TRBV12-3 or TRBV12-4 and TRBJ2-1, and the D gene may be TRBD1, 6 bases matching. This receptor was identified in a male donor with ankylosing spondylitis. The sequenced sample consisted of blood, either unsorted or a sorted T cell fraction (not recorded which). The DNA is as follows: TGTGCCAGCACTCTCCCCGGCGGAACAGGGAGACTCTTC. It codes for CASTLPGGTGRLF.